Below are 25 T cell receptor beta chains sequenced from a single sample in a study of OX40 agonist ivuxolimab in advanced cancers. Library creation used the immunoSEQ multiplex PCR assay. TCRdb provides this immuneACCESS table in a form limited to in-frame rearrangements. Some clones are lacking; in checked studies, under half of them reflect an unresolved V gene, and why the rest are absent is not known. The sample profile shows about 67,000 clones; 85% to 95% of them were found once. The top ten clones comprise about 12% of the sample. Sequenced here: CD4+ or CD8+ T cells sorted from blood, sampled in a trial of the OX40 agonist ivuxolimab. The receptor source for this set is an adult with an advanced solid tumor such as melanoma, head and neck, liver or kidney cancer.

The V call is TRBV15, the J call TRBJ2-5, with D unclear. Per germline, CDR1 LNHNV and CDR2 YYDKDF (reference sequence). CDR3 length: 14 residues. With 1 base removed from V and 2 bases from J, the gap between germline ends came to 8 bases. Here the CDR3 DNA reads TGTGCCACCAGCAGAGTGTTGATACAAGAGACCCAGTACTTC. Encoded protein: CATSRVLIQETQYF.

The rearrangement links TRBV9 to TRBJ2-1; 9 positions agree with TRBD2. J gave up 8 bases and V 0 bases, and 6 bases lay outside the gene matches. This CDR3 has 15 residues. The germline V gene has CDR1 SGDLS and CDR2 YYNGEE. The CDR3 nucleotides are TGTGCCAGCAGCGTAGGTAGCGGGAGTGGAGATGAGCAGTTCTTC. Its translation is CASSVGSGSGDEQFF.

The CDR3 DNA is TGTGCCAGCAGCCCCCGCCTTAATGAAAAACTGTTTTTT. This translates into CASSPRLNEKLFF. The chain employs TRBV6-5 and TRBJ1-4; no firm D call. CDR1 and CDR2 from the germline V gene are MNHEY and SVGAGI. V lost 6 bases to trimming and J lost 4 bases, with 9 bases between them. The CDR3 contains 13 residues.

The genes are TRBV19 and TRBJ1-3; D possibly corresponds to TRBD1 (5 bases). The CDR3 loop spans 16 amino acids. V was cut by 10 bases and J by 0 bases, with 19 bases left in between. Germline V lookup: CDR1 LNHDA, CDR2 SQIVND (reference sequence). Written as DNA, the CDR3 is TGTGCCAAACCTGTGTCGGGACGGAGCTCTGGAAACACCATATATTTT. Amino acid sequence: CAKPVSGRSSGNTIYF.

J is TRBJ2-7 and V is TRBV2, with D hard to call. CDR3 length: 14 residues. V was trimmed by 2 bases and J by 4 bases, leaving 12 bases between them. In germline, CDR1 is SNHLY, CDR2 FYNNEI. As DNA, the CDR3 is TGTGCCAGCAGTGAAATAGGTGGGTCGTACGAGCAGTACTTC. Protein product: CASSEIGGSYEQYF.

V gene TRBV27 combines with J gene TRBJ2-1; 10 bases align to TRBD2. The CDR3 sequence is 17 residues long. The ends lost 1 base at V and 0 bases at J; junction bases unmatched: 3. Germline V gene data show CDR1 as MNHEY and CDR2 as SMNVEV (reference sequence). The chain's CDR3 is CASSLFASGSSYNEQFF. The CDR3 bases are TGTGCCAGCAGTTTATTCGCTAGCGGGAGCTCCTACAATGAGCAGTTCTTC.

The chain is built from TRBV11-2 and TRBJ2-1; D not resolved. Trimming removed 0 bases from V and 6 bases from J, with 12 bases in between. The CDR3 sequence is 15 residues long. Germline V gene data show CDR1 as SGHAT and CDR2 as FQNNGV. CDR3 residues: CASSLDPESGNEQFF. CDR3 in DNA: TGTGCCAGCAGCTTAGATCCGGAGTCGGGCAATGAGCAGTTCTTC.

The chain uses TRBV6-4 and TRBJ2-7; TRBD2 agrees at 8 bases. J was trimmed by 2 bases and V by 0 bases; bases with no gene match: 12. This CDR3 is 18 amino acids long. Germline CDR1 reads MRHNA; CDR2 reads SNTAGT. The DNA for the CDR3 is TGTGCCAGCAGTGACTCGATGCAGTCTAGCGGGTGTGCCTACGAGCAGTACTTC. Translation gives CASSDSMQSSGCAYEQYF.

The chain joins TRBV19 to TRBJ1-2; no definite D call. The CDR3 is 14 amino acids. V was pared by 3 bases and J by 6 bases, with 14 bases between. Germline V gene data show CDR1 as LNHDA and CDR2 as SQIVND (reference sequence). The DNA of the CDR3 is TGTGCCAGTAGTATGGGAGTGGCCGGGAATGGCTACACCTTC. Amino acid sequence: CASSMGVAGNGYTF.

The chain has TRBV7-9 and TRBJ1-4, with D perhaps TRBD1 (6 bases). The CDR3 has 15 residues. V gave up 0 bases and J gave up 5 bases, with 10 bases separating them. Germline lookup yields CDR1 SEHNR and CDR2 FQNEAQ (reference sequence). DNA for the CDR3: TGTGCCAGCAGCTTAGCGATAGGGACAAATGAAAAACTGTTTTTT. Amino acid sequence: CASSLAIGTNEKLFF.

DNA for the CDR3: TGTGCCAGCAGCCAATTAGGCCCTAGCGGGGGGGGCACAGATACGCAGTATTTT. The encoded protein is CASSQLGPSGGGTDTQYF. The V gene is TRBV4-2, the J gene TRBJ2-3, with 12 bases matching TRBD2. V trimming: 2 bases; J trimming: 1 base; junction bases outside the gene matches: 7. Germline CDR1 and CDR2: LGHNA and YNFKEQ. The CDR3 contains 18 residues.

Points on this clone: This sample also contains other DNA sequences that code for the same CDR3. V is TRBV11-3 and J is TRBJ2-1; 7 bases align to TRBD1. The germline V gene has CDR1 SGHNT and CDR2 YENEEA. This CDR3 comprises 16 residues. Losses at the gene ends were 5 bases for V and 3 bases for J; bases not matched to a gene: 10. CDR3 region: CASSPYGQVGYNEQFF. CDR3 DNA sequence: TGTGCCAGCAGCCCATACGGACAGGTGGGCTACAATGAGCAGTTCTTC.

This clone has only a few counts. V and J are TRBV28 and TRBJ1-3; D unclear. Looked up from germline, CDR1 is MDHEN and CDR2 is SYDVKM. V was trimmed by 8 bases and J by 4 bases, leaving 12 bases between them. The CDR3 runs to 13 residues. The chain's CDR3 is CASSLPGGNTIYF. CDR3 nucleotide sequence: TGTGCCAGCTCCCTGCCCGGGGGAAACACCATATATTTT.

The rearrangement links TRBV14 to TRBJ2-5; D gene unclear. Germline V gives CDR1 SGHDN, CDR2 FVKESK. CDR3 length: 18 amino acids. V gave up 0 bases and J gave up 5 bases, with 22 bases separating them. Here the CDR3 reads CASSQELLTESWYETQYF. CDR3 nucleotides: TGTGCCAGCAGCCAAGAATTGTTGACGGAGAGCTGGTACGAGACCCAGTACTTC.

The DNA for the CDR3 is TGTGCCAGCAGCCAGGGTTTGGATCAGCCCCAGCATTTT. Translated, it gives CASSQGLDQPQHF. The J gene is TRBJ1-5, the V gene TRBV5-8, with D possibly TRBD1 on 5 matching bases. Germline CDR1 and CDR2: SGHTS and YDEGEE. CDR3 length: 13 amino acids. The V end lost 4 bases, the J end lost 5 bases, and 10 bases lay between the germline ends.

The V and J genes are TRBV12-5 and TRBJ1-3; 12 nucleotides agree with TRBD1. V was clipped by 5 bases and J by 4 bases; unmatched bases: 3. There are 15 residues in the CDR3. Germline lookup yields CDR1 LGHNT and CDR2 FRNRAP. Here the CDR3 DNA reads TGTGCTAGTGGTCCCGGGACAGGGGGCGGAAACACCATATATTTT. As protein: CASGPGTGGGNTIYF.

The chain has TRBV29-1 and TRBJ1-1; perhaps TRBD1 as D (6 bases). Per germline, CDR1 SQVTM and CDR2 ANQGSEA. The V and J ends lost 7 bases and 4 bases respectively, with 13 bases between them. The length of the CDR3 is 12 residues. As DNA, the CDR3 is TGCAGCGCCCTCGACAGGTCCACTGAAGCTTTCTTT. It is translated as CSALDRSTEAFF.

The J gene is TRBJ1-1, the V gene TRBV4-1; D gene ambiguous. Trimming left V 1 base short and J 6 bases short, with 18 bases between. CDR1 is MGHRA and CDR2 is YSYEKL in the germline V gene. CDR3 size: 16 residues. The CDR3 DNA follows: TGCGCCAGCAGCCAAGTGCCGGGAGCGGTCGATTCTGAAGCTTTCTTT. Protein: CASSQVPGAVDSEAFF.

CDR3 amino acids: CSVYGTSGRPNEQFF. CDR3 DNA sequence: TGCAGCGTATACGGGACTAGCGGGAGGCCCAATGAGCAGTTCTTC. The chain has TRBV29-1 and TRBJ2-1; TRBD2 agrees at 15 bases. The CDR3 spans 15 residues. CDR1 is SQVTM, CDR2 ANQGSEA, per germline. J gave up 6 bases and V 6 bases, and 6 bases lay outside the gene matches.

The V call is TRBV19, the J call TRBJ2-7; 9 bases align to TRBD1. CDR1 is LNHDA, CDR2 SQIVND, per germline (reference sequence). The length of the CDR3 is 15 residues. Trimming took 7 bases from V and 2 from J; bases not matched to a gene: 9. For the CDR3, the DNA is TGTGCCAGTACAGCCGGGACAGGGTTACCCTACGAGCAGTACTTC. Protein product: CASTAGTGLPYEQYF.

The rearrangement links TRBV7-2 to TRBJ2-5; TRBD2 matches 8 bases. V shed 5 bases, J shed 0 bases, and the junction held 8 bases outside the gene matches. The CDR3 consists of 16 residues. CDR1 and CDR2 (germline): SGHTA, FQGNSA. CDR3 sequence reads: CASSRGLAKYQETQYF. Written as DNA, the CDR3 is TGTGCCAGCAGCCGAGGACTAGCTAAGTACCAAGAGACCCAGTACTTC.

The CDR3: CASSIRDRALNEKLFF. The CDR3 DNA follows: TGTGCCAGCAGCATTCGGGACAGGGCTCTTAATGAAAAACTGTTTTTT. The chain uses TRBV7-9 and TRBJ1-4; 9 bases fit TRBD1. Germline CDR1 and CDR2: SEHNR and FQNEAQ (reference sequence). J gave up 4 bases and V 5 bases, and 8 bases lay outside the gene matches. The CDR3 is 16 residues long.

Regarding this clone: Other DNA sequences of this sample code for an identical CDR3. This rearrangement joins TRBV9 to TRBJ2-2; TRBD2 matches 11 bases. Per germline, CDR1 SGDLS and CDR2 YYNGEE. V was clipped by 4 bases and J by 3 bases; unmatched bases: 5. CDR3 length: 16 residues. CDR3 DNA sequence: TGTGCCAGCAGCCTTAGCGGGAGGGCGGACACCGGGGAGCTGTTTTTT. This translates into CASSLSGRADTGELFF.

The rearrangement joins TRBV12-1 to TRBJ2-1. TRBV12-1 is a known pseudogene. The CDR3 is 16 amino acids. The CDR3 protein is CASSFILGGSYNEQFF. DNA of the CDR3: TGTGCCAGCAGCTTTATCCTTGGGGGTTCCTACAATGAGCAGTTCTTC.

The chain links TRBV6-6 to TRBJ2-3; 13 positions match TRBD2. V shed 4 bases and J 4 bases; nucleotides not matched to a gene: 2. The CDR3 has 15 residues. Germline values: CDR1 MNHNY, CDR2 SVGAGI (reference sequence). CDR3 DNA sequence: TGTGCCAGCAGTTGGACTAGCGGGAGTGCAGATACGCAGTATTTT. It specifies CASSWTSGSADTQYF.